A selection of T cell receptor beta chains follows, all from one sample in a study of T cell repertoires in cytomegalovirus infection. A single record per CDR3 protein comes from TCRdb applying MiXCR to the reads. The table shows around 740,000 distinct CDR3 sequences, with about 40% occurring only once. The sequencing sample was made of PBMCs. All receptors come from a human donor in good health (CMV status not recorded). Some clones in this sample may be carry-over from other donors' samples. Both conserved end residues are part of each CDR3. A D gene is named only where the DNA matches it firmly. Part of the rows lack a size; the others show once, few, many or a class for expanded clones.

d_call	j_call	clone_size	v_call	cdr3_aa	cdr3_nt
TRBD1	TRBJ2-2	few	TRBV11-2	CASSLALYRGPTTGELFF	TGTGCCAGCAGCTTAGCCCTTTACAGGGGGCCGACCACCGGGGAGCTGTTTTTT
-	TRBJ1-6	few	TRBV7-2	CASSRDGQSSYNSPLHF	TGTGCCAGCAGCCGGGACGGACAGAGCTCCTATAATTCACCCCTCCACTTT
-	TRBJ1-1	many	TRBV7-6	CASSSQGYTEAFF	TGTGCCAGCAGCTCGCAGGGTTACACTGAAGCTTTCTTT
-	TRBJ2-2	-	TRBV6-6	CASSYPQGKNTGELFF	TGTGCCAGCAGTTACCCTCAGGGGAAAAACACCGGGGAGCTGTTTTTT
-	TRBJ2-7	-	TRBV7-6	CASSLDSGSYEQYF	TGTGCCAGCAGCTTAGACTCCGGCTCCTACGAGCAGTACTTC
-	TRBJ2-7	-	TRBV7-9	CASSLSSKNEQYF	TGTGCCAGCAGCTTGAGTAGTAAGAACGAGCAGTACTTC
-	TRBJ2-1	-	TRBV12-3/TRBV12-4	CASSRSLGKEQFF	TGTGCCAGCAGTCGATCCTTGGGCAAAGAGCAGTTCTTC
-	TRBJ2-7	-	TRBV4-1	CASSPTLGREQYF	TGCGCCAGCAGCCCAACCCTGGGACGCGAGCAGTACTTC
TRBD2	TRBJ2-1	-	TRBV5-1	CASSLGGLAHEQFF	TGCGCCAGCAGCTTGGGGGGACTAGCGCATGAGCAGTTCTTC
TRBD1	TRBJ2-7	few	TRBV20-1	CSASRTGFNYEQYF	TGCAGTGCTAGCAGGACAGGTTTCAACTACGAGCAGTACTTC
TRBD1	TRBJ2-7	-	TRBV4-2	CASSHSLGGTGTHEQYF	TGTGCCAGCAGCCACTCCCTTGGGGGGACAGGGACCCACGAGCAGTACTTC
-	TRBJ2-7	-	TRBV28	CAIRGGTNYEQYF	TGTGCCATCAGGGGAGGGACTAACTACGAGCAGTACTTC
TRBD1	TRBJ2-1	few	TRBV7-3	CASSLERTGYYEQFF	TGTGCCAGCAGCTTAGAGCGGACAGGGTATTATGAGCAGTTCTTC
-	TRBJ2-3	-	TRBV19	CATRRAGGLNTQYF	TGTGCCACTCGCCGAGCGGGTGGGCTAAATACGCAGTATTTT
-	TRBJ2-7	many	TRBV7-2	CASSLTGEQYF	TGTGCCAGCAGCTTGACCGGCGAGCAGTACTTC
-	TRBJ1-1	many	TRBV7-6	CASSPTRRTEAFF	TGTGCCAGCAGCCCTACAAGGAGGACTGAAGCTTTCTTT
-	TRBJ2-1	once	TRBV29-1	CSVELGGSSYNEQFF	TGCAGCGTTGAACTAGGGGGGAGCTCCTACAATGAGCAGTTCTTC
TRBD1	TRBJ1-2	few	TRBV7-9	CASSQGADYGYTF	TGTGCCAGCAGCCAGGGGGCTGACTATGGCTACACCTTC
-	TRBJ2-7	-	TRBV4-1	CASSQLTLGREQYF	TGCGCCAGCAGCCAATTAACTCTGGGGCGGGAGCAGTACTTC
TRBD2	TRBJ2-1	few	TRBV28	CASSRQLLGGLADNEQFF	TGTGCCAGCTCCCGACAGCTCCTAGGGGGACTAGCGGACAATGAGCAGTTCTTC
-	TRBJ2-7	-	TRBV11-2	CASSSFSGGVSEQYF	TGTGCCAGCAGCTCCTTTTCGGGGGGCGTCTCCGAGCAGTACTTC
-	TRBJ2-1	few	TRBV28	CASSSTPSRIQFF	TGTGCCAGCAGTTCAACCCCCAGCCGGATCCAGTTCTTC
TRBD2	TRBJ2-5	few	TRBV27	CASSLSGGGGQETQYF	TGTGCCAGCAGTTTATCGGGTGGCGGGGGACAAGAGACCCAGTACTTC
-	TRBJ2-2	few	TRBV7-2	CASSLRSSNTGELFF	TGTGCCAGCAGCTTACGGAGTTCGAACACCGGGGAGCTGTTTTTT
TRBD1	TRBJ1-5	-	TRBV6-6	CASKPPGQGNQPQHF	TGTGCCAGCAAACCCCCGGGACAGGGTAATCAGCCCCAGCATTTT
TRBD1	TRBJ1-4	few	TRBV19	CASSVQWAQGYEKLFF	TGTGCCAGTAGCGTCCAATGGGCACAGGGGTATGAAAAACTGTTTTTT
TRBD2	TRBJ2-7	-	TRBV7-8	CASSSGLGLAGGHYEQYF	TGTGCCAGCAGCTCAGGGTTAGGGCTAGCGGGAGGCCACTACGAGCAGTACTTC
TRBD1	TRBJ2-3	few	TRBV12-3/TRBV12-4	CASSFPRTGNDTQYF	TGTGCCAGCAGTTTTCCCCGGACAGGGAACGATACGCAGTATTTT
TRBD1	TRBJ2-7	-	TRBV7-1	CASSRTGPVEQYF	TGTGCCAGCAGCAGGACAGGGCCGGTGGAGCAGTACTTC
-	TRBJ1-4	-	TRBV27	CASSFVGGNEKLFF	TGTGCCAGCAGTTTCGTGGGTGGGAATGAAAAACTGTTTTTT
-	TRBJ1-1	-	TRBV5-3	CASSLAGRHTEAFF	TGTGCCAGCAGCTTGGCCGGACGGCACACTGAAGCTTTCTTT
-	TRBJ1-3	-	TRBV20-1	CSARLTGGSAGNTIYF	TGCAGTGCTAGGCTTACGGGGGGCAGTGCTGGAAACACCATATATTTT
TRBD2	TRBJ2-1	-	TRBV6-1	CASRPQLLSRGSGTSRLYNEQFF	TGTGCCAGCAGACCTCAACTCCTCAGCAGGGGTAGCGGGACCTCACGCCTCTACAATGAGCAGTTCTTC
-	TRBJ1-5	-	TRBV4-1	CASSQVLRQGNRQPQHF	TGCGCCAGCAGCCAAGTCCTTCGGCAGGGTAACAGGCAGCCCCAGCATTTT
-	TRBJ2-7	-	TRBV5-6	CASSTKDRNTYEQYF	TGTGCCAGCAGCACCAAAGACAGGAATACCTACGAGCAGTACTTC
-	TRBJ2-4	once	TRBV5-6	CASSWMTVPLAKNIQYF	TGTGCCAGCAGCTGGATGACAGTACCTTTAGCCAAAAACATTCAGTACTTC
TRBD1	TRBJ2-5	-	TRBV28	CASSSGTGGEFQETQYF	TGTGCCAGCAGTTCAGGGACAGGGGGCGAATTCCAAGAGACCCAGTACTTC
-	TRBJ2-7	-	TRBV28	CASSQDVLNTYEQSF	TGTGCCAGCAGTCAAGACGTACTAAACACCTACGAGCAGTCCTTC
TRBD1	TRBJ2-1	few	TRBV19	CASSIGTAYNEQFF	TGTGCCAGTAGTATCGGGACAGCTTACAATGAGCAGTTCTTC
TRBD1	TRBJ2-3	few	TRBV6-5	CASSYEGADTDTQYF	TGTGCCAGCAGTTACGAGGGGGCCGACACAGATACGCAGTATTTT
TRBD1	TRBJ2-7	few	TRBV19	CASSPRSEGQGKRYEQYF	TGTGCCAGTAGTCCGCGTTCGGAGGGACAGGGAAAACGATACGAGCAGTACTTC
-	TRBJ2-4	-	TRBV29-1	CSVSLGAKNIQYF	TGCAGCGTTTCCCTGGGGGCCAAAAACATTCAGTACTTC
-	TRBJ1-6	-	TRBV19	CASEAGVRSPLHF	TGTGCCAGCGAGGCGGGGGTACGCTCACCCCTCCACTTT
TRBD1	TRBJ2-7	-	TRBV6-8	CASSQAGGSDEQYF	TGTGCCAGCAGTCAGGCAGGGGGCTCGGACGAGCAGTACTTC
-	TRBJ2-1	once	TRBV7-2	CASSSPLTGRANKQFF	TGTGCCAGCAGCTCCCCCCTGACAGGACGGGCCAATAAGCAGTTCTTC
-	TRBJ2-1	-	TRBV12-3/TRBV12-4	CASSRPLAGTYNEQFF	TGTGCCAGCAGCCGCCCCCTCGCGGGAACCTACAATGAGCAGTTCTTC
-	TRBJ2-2	few	TRBV7-9	CASTDGTGELFF	TGTGCCAGCACCGATGGCACCGGGGAGCTGTTTTTT
TRBD2	TRBJ2-1	-	TRBV28	CASSPTVGSGWSSYNEQFF	TGTGCCAGCAGTCCGACAGTTGGTAGCGGGTGGAGCTCCTACAATGAGCAGTTCTTC
-	TRBJ2-1	many	TRBV6-4	CASSDSANNEQFF	TGTGCCAGCAGTGACTCGGCTAACAATGAGCAGTTCTTC
TRBD1	TRBJ2-2	-	TRBV19	CASRKRQGVREAGELFF	TGTGCCAGTAGAAAGAGACAGGGGGTCAGGGAGGCCGGGGAGCTGTTTTTT
TRBD2	TRBJ2-2	-	TRBV20-1	CSARDLASGSPGELFF	TGCAGTGCTAGAGATCTGGCTAGCGGGAGCCCCGGGGAGCTGTTTTTT
-	TRBJ2-3	-	TRBV7-9	CSSSLGDRNTDTTYF	TGTTCCAGCAGCTTAGGCGACAGAAACACAGATACGACGTATTTT
TRBD1	TRBJ2-7	-	TRBV24-1	CATSATGAPDEQYF	TGTGCCACCAGTGCCACAGGGGCCCCCGACGAGCAGTACTTC
TRBD2	TRBJ2-2	few	TRBV4-2	CASSQASSGGTGELFF	TGTGCCAGCAGCCAAGCCTCTAGCGGGGGGACCGGGGAGCTGTTTTTT
TRBD2	TRBJ2-2	-	TRBV11-2	CASERGALTGELFF	TGTGCCAGCGAGCGGGGAGCCCTTACCGGGGAGCTGTTTTTT
TRBD1	TRBJ1-1	-	TRBV10-3	CATLGTTFRQGLVNTEAFF	TGTGCCACCTTAGGGACCACGTTTCGACAGGGGTTGGTTAACACTGAAGCTTTCTTT
TRBD1	TRBJ1-1	many	TRBV28	CASSSGQFTEAFF	TGTGCCAGCAGTTCGGGACAGTTCACTGAAGCTTTCTTT
-	TRBJ1-1	-	TRBV6-5	CASSYSIMGSPRNTEAFF	TGTGCCAGCAGTTACTCGATAATGGGTTCGCCCCGAAACACTGAAGCTTTCTTT
-	TRBJ2-7	-	TRBV7-9	CASSLLRGESSDSYEQYF	TGTGCCAGCAGCCTACTTCGCGGTGAATCTAGCGATTCTTACGAGCAGTACTTC
-	TRBJ2-7	-	TRBV24-1	CATRTGPYEQYF	TGTGCCACCAGGACAGGTCCCTACGAGCAGTACTTC